These 19 T cell receptor beta chains came from one sample sequenced in a study of technical replicates of blood from several donors (dated by TCRdb to 2017 to 2019). Libraries were built with the immunoSEQ multiplex PCR assay. TCRdb mirrors the immuneACCESS table, restricted to in-frame sequences. Some clones are absent from its copies; in checked studies, under half trace to an unresolved V gene, and the reason for the others is unknown. This sample holds about 91,000 clones; 85% to 95% were observed only once. The ten largest clones represent approximately 0.3% of the sample. The sequencing sample was made of T cells isolated from PBMCs. These receptors originate from a human donor in good health.

V is TRBV7-8 and J is TRBJ2-3; TRBD2 matches 9 bases. This CDR3 is 18 amino acids long. Germline trimming cut 1 base from V and 9 bases from J; bases unmatched to any gene: 17. The germline V gene encodes CDR1 SGHVS and CDR2 FQNEAQ. The CDR3 region has the DNA TGTGCCAGCAGCTTAGTATCCTGGGTAGTCGCGGGGGGGTACACGCAGTATTTT. This gives the protein CASSLVSWVVAGGYTQYF.

CDR3 nucleotides: TGCGCCAGCAGACTCCCGGGACAGGAAGCTTTCTTT. This encodes CASRLPGQEAFF. The rearrangement joins TRBV4-1 to TRBJ1-1, with 7 bases identical to TRBD1. The CDR3 has 12 residues. Trimming cost V 6 bases and J 8 bases; bases outside gene matches: 6. From germline, CDR1 is MGHRA and CDR2 YSYEKL.

V and J are TRBV5-1 and TRBJ2-7, with D maybe TRBD1 (5 bases). The CDR3 consists of 12 residues. Germline CDR1 reads SGHRS; CDR2 reads YFSETQ. Between the trimmed V and J ends, which lost 5 bases and 3 bases, there was a span of 9 bases. CDR3 sequence: CASRQGSYEQYF. The CDR3 nucleotides are TGCGCCAGCAGGCAGGGTAGCTACGAGCAGTACTTC. Full variable domain (missing parts from reference TRBV5-1 and TRBJ2-7): KAGVTQTPRYLIKTRGQQVTLSCSPISGHRSVSWYQQTPGQGLQFLFEYFSETQRNKGNFPGRFSGRQFSNSRSEMNVSTLELGDSALYLCASRQGSYEQYFGPGTRLTVT.

This chain connects TRBV29-1 to TRBJ2-2, with a tentative D call TRBD1 (6 bases). CDR1 and CDR2 from the germline V gene are SQVTM and ANQGSEA. V lost 4 bases and J 5 bases, leaving 17 bases between the germline ends. The CDR3 covers 15 residues. CDR3 region: CSVGRQGLLTGELFF. For the CDR3, the DNA is TGCAGCGTTGGCCGGCAGGGGCTTTTGACCGGGGAGCTGTTTTTT.

The chain is built from TRBV9 and TRBJ1-3; D unresolved. The CDR3 has 17 amino acids. The V gene lost 4 bases and the J gene lost 0 bases, with 17 bases spanning the gap. The germline V gene has CDR1 SGDLS and CDR2 YYNGEE. The CDR3 loop is CASSPLEGGRSGNTIYF. The CDR3 coding sequence is TGTGCCAGCAGCCCCCTAGAAGGCGGCCGCTCTGGAAACACCATATATTTT. The variable domain in full, completed from reference TRBV9 and TRBJ1-3, reads DSGVTQTPKHLITATGQRVTLRCSPRSGDLSVYWYQQSLDQGLQFLIQYYNGEERAKGNILERFSAQQFPDLHSELNLSSLELGDSALYFCASSPLEGGRSGNTIYFGEGSWLTVV.

V gene TRBV28 combines with J gene TRBJ1-4; D is unresolved. Germline V gives CDR1 MDHEN, CDR2 SYDVKM. CDR3 length equals 14 residues. The V end lost 5 bases, the J end lost 0 bases, and 7 bases lay between the germline ends. The CDR3 nucleotides read TGTGCCAGCAGTAGTGACTCAACTAATGAAAAACTGTTTTTT. Its protein product is CASSSDSTNEKLFF.

This rearrangement joins TRBV19 to TRBJ1-2; 7 bases are shared with TRBD1. CDR1 and CDR2 (germline): LNHDA, SQIVND (reference sequence). CDR3 length equals 12 residues. Unmatched junction bases numbered 3, after V lost 5 bases and J lost 6 bases. CDR3 DNA: TGTGCCAGTAGTGTAACAGGGGATGGCTACACCTTC. Translated, it gives CASSVTGDGYTF.

V and J are TRBV15 and TRBJ2-7, with a possible D match to TRBD2 (6 bases). Per germline, CDR1 LNHNV and CDR2 YYDKDF (reference sequence). Deletions cut 1 base from V and 2 bases from J, with 9 bases between. The CDR3 is made up of 14 amino acids. CDR3 DNA sequence: TGTGCCACCAGCAGAGGGGGGGATCCCTACGAGCAGTACTTC. Translation: CATSRGGDPYEQYF.

V usage is TRBV19 and J usage is TRBJ2-1; TRBD2 agrees at 7 bases. V was pared by 6 bases and J by 6 bases, with 11 bases of the junction left unmatched. The length of the CDR3 is 15 residues. Germline values: CDR1 LNHDA, CDR2 SQIVND (reference sequence). The CDR3: CASSPREVLANEQFF. CDR3 bases: TGTGCCAGTAGCCCTCGGGAGGTTTTGGCCAATGAGCAGTTCTTC.

This clone appeared once. The V gene is TRBV5-1, the J gene TRBJ1-1; the D gene is possibly TRBD1 (5 bases). The CDR3 is 14 residues long. Germline CDR1 is SGHRS and CDR2 is YFSETQ. Trimming left V 4 bases short and J 0 bases short, with 10 bases between. The CDR3 protein is CASSGGQMNTEAFF. In DNA form, the CDR3 reads TGCGCCAGCAGCGGTGGACAAATGAACACTGAAGCTTTCTTT.

The V gene is TRBV5-1, the J gene TRBJ2-2; the match to TRBD2 covers 13 bases. The V gene's germline CDR1 is SGHRS and CDR2 YFSETQ. V was clipped by 5 bases and J by 4 bases; unmatched bases: 8. The CDR3 length is 17 residues. CDR3 protein: CASRRGTSGDTTGELFF. CDR3 nucleotides: TGCGCCAGCAGGCGGGGGACTAGCGGGGATACCACCGGGGAGCTGTTTTTT. Combining the CDR3 with reference TRBV5-1 and TRBJ2-2 gives the whole variable domain KAGVTQTPRYLIKTRGQQVTLSCSPISGHRSVSWYQQTPGQGLQFLFEYFSETQRNKGNFPGRFSGRQFSNSRSEMNVSTLELGDSALYLCASRRGTSGDTTGELFFGEGSRLTVL.

The rearrangement uses TRBV30 and TRBJ1-2; TRBD1 aligns across 10 bases. The CDR3 sequence is 15 residues long. Germline CDR1 is GTSNPN and CDR2 is SVGIG (reference sequence). Losses at the gene ends were 2 bases for V and 8 bases for J; bases not matched to a gene: 11. In nucleotides, the CDR3 is TGTGCCTGGAGTAGACCGGGACAGGGGATGTTAGGCTACACCTTC. It specifies CAWSRPGQGMLGYTF.

V and J are TRBV6-5 and TRBJ2-1, with 8 bases that match TRBD2. The V segment lost 8 bases and the J segment 7 bases; nucleotides outside the gene matches: 7. The CDR3 loop spans 13 amino acids. CDR1 and CDR2 (germline): MNHEY, SVGAGI. As DNA, the CDR3 is TGTGCCAGCGGCGGGAGGCGGGGGAATGAGCAGTTCTTC. As protein: CASGGRRGNEQFF.

The chain links TRBV19 to TRBJ2-2; 7 bases are shared with TRBD1. The length of the CDR3 is 15 residues. The germline gives CDR1 LNHDA, CDR2 SQIVND (reference sequence). J was trimmed by 3 bases and V by 4 bases; bases with no gene match: 5. CDR3 nucleotide sequence: TGTGCCAGTAGTACCCAGACAGGGCACACCGGGGAGCTGTTTTTT. It is translated as CASSTQTGHTGELFF.

The J gene is TRBJ2-5, the V gene TRBV30; possible D gene TRBD2, 6 bases. Germline lookup yields CDR1 GTSNPN and CDR2 SVGIG (reference sequence). The V and J ends lost 5 bases and 2 bases respectively, with 9 bases between them. This CDR3 contains 12 residues. The CDR3 region is CAWAAGQETQYF. CDR3 coding DNA: TGTGCCTGGGCCGCGGGGCAAGAGACCCAGTACTTC.

The chain links TRBV6-1 to TRBJ1-5; D gene uncertain. The germline V and J ends were trimmed by 8 bases and 11 bases, with 25 bases remaining between them. The V gene's germline CDR1 is MNHNS and CDR2 SASEGT. This CDR3 region has 15 residues. CDR3 nucleotides: TGTGCCAGCCAGTTAGTGCAGTCAGTAGCGGGGTCCCAGCATTTT. It yields the protein CASQLVQSVAGSQHF.

The J gene is TRBJ1-1, the V gene TRBV5-5, with D possibly matching TRBD1 (6 bases). V was clipped by 6 bases and J by 1 base, with 13 bases between them. The CDR3 extends over 14 amino acids. From germline, CDR1 is SGHKS and CDR2 YYEKEE (reference sequence). The CDR3 spells CASTTAGANTEAFF. The CDR3, as DNA: TGTGCCAGCACCACAGCAGGGGCGAACACTGAAGCTTTCTTT.

The CDR3 DNA reads TGTGCCACCAGCAGAGATGGGACGGGGGGGTCCTACGAGCAGTACTTC. It is translated as CATSRDGTGGSYEQYF. This rearrangement joins TRBV15 to TRBJ2-7; 8 nucleotides line up with TRBD2. The CDR3 is made up of 16 amino acids. V lost 0 bases, J lost 1 base, and 5 bases stayed unmatched. Per germline, CDR1 LNHNV and CDR2 YYDKDF (reference sequence).

This chain links TRBV4-1 with TRBJ2-2, with D tentatively TRBD2 (5 bases). Germline CDR1 is MGHRA and CDR2 is YSYEKL. V was shortened by 0 bases and J by 1 base, with 6 bases between the two germline ends. The CDR3 runs to 15 residues. CDR3 amino acids: CASSQEGRNTGELFF. The CDR3 DNA sequence: TGCGCCAGCAGCCAAGAGGGGAGGAACACCGGGGAGCTGTTTTTT.